This note documents a single T cell receptor (beta chain) sequence. This sample is drawn from a study of PD-1 blockade in mismatch repair-deficient tumors. Germline lookup yields CDR1 LGHNA and CDR2 YNFKEQ. CDR3 size: 15 residues. V lost 1 base to trimming and J lost 2 bases, with 12 bases between them. TCRdb keeps only in-frame clones here, not all; method: immunoSEQ multiplex PCR. The table has about 67,000 clones, 70% to 85% seen once; the top ten hold roughly 5.1%. The rearrangement uses TRBV4-2 and TRBJ2-7; D is unclear. Sequenced here: peripheral blood, sampled 2 weeks after starting pembrolizumab. The TCR originated in an adult with mismatch repair-deficient cancer. CDR3 amino acids: CASSQVQDGAYEQYF. The CDR3 nucleotides read TGTGCCAGCAGCCAAGTGCAGGACGGTGCCTACGAGCAGTACTTC.